Listed below are T cell receptor beta chains from one sample, sequenced in a study of cytomegalovirus exposure and HLA in healthy donors. Clones were sequenced by immunoSEQ multiplex PCR, and TCRdb holds only the in-frame ones, with some missing. The top ten clones hold roughly 5% of a sample with roughly 170,000 clones, about 80% of them seen once. Sequenced material: PBMCs. These receptors came from a man between 18 and 29 years old in good health and CMV-seronegative. Both conserved end residues are part of each CDR3. The order of the fields is V gene, J gene, CDR3 protein.

TRBV4-1	TRBJ1-1	CASSQGPGGADTEAFF
TRBV5-1	TRBJ1-2	CASSKESKNYGYTF
TRBV6-1	TRBJ2-2	CASSGLFGTFNTGELFF
TRBV30	TRBJ2-3	CAWAYNTDTQYF
TRBV4-2	TRBJ2-7	CASSQGLGDYEQYF
TRBV29-1	TRBJ2-1	CSVGLAANYNEQFF
TRBV30	TRBJ1-2	CAWDREDYGYTF
TRBV11-3	TRBJ2-5	CASSIRLVGETQYF
TRBV7-8	TRBJ1-6	CASSFGTVHNSPLHF
TRBV5-1	TRBJ2-7	CASSLVTANTYEQYF
TRBV4-3	TRBJ1-1	CASSQFGQGETEAFF
TRBV28	TRBJ1-1	CASRTTGGVDLNTEAFF
TRBV6-5	TRBJ1-6	CANSYPGQGGSPLHF
TRBV5-1	TRBJ2-3	CASSLAGNSDTQYF
TRBV7-9	TRBJ2-5	CASSLTRRETQYF
TRBV10-3	TRBJ2-7	CAIRDRGPTYEQYF
TRBV7-9	TRBJ2-1	CASSRDNEQFF
TRBV7-9	TRBJ1-2	CASSLRTDGYGYTF
TRBV6-1	TRBJ2-1	CARPAVLGNEQFF
TRBV7-9	TRBJ2-7	CASSRPGTSYEQYF
TRBV7-2	TRBJ1-5	CASSFGRGQGSQPQHF
TRBV29-1	TRBJ2-3	CSGRRGKTDTQYF
TRBV7-9	TRBJ2-7	CASSDFGTGTYEQYF
TRBV29-1	TRBJ1-5	CSAIIRDSLGRRQPQHF
TRBV7-2	TRBJ2-5	CASSARIDGVETQYF
TRBV6-5	TRBJ2-5	CASSYWQGETQYF
TRBV18	TRBJ1-6	CASSRSLGTADSPLHF
TRBV5-1	TRBJ2-5	CASSLAFEETQYF
TRBV5-1	TRBJ1-2	CASSLPDRETVKPGYTF
TRBV7-9	TRBJ1-1	CASSSRDRGIFAEAFF
TRBV2	TRBJ2-1	CASSGASATLDEQFF